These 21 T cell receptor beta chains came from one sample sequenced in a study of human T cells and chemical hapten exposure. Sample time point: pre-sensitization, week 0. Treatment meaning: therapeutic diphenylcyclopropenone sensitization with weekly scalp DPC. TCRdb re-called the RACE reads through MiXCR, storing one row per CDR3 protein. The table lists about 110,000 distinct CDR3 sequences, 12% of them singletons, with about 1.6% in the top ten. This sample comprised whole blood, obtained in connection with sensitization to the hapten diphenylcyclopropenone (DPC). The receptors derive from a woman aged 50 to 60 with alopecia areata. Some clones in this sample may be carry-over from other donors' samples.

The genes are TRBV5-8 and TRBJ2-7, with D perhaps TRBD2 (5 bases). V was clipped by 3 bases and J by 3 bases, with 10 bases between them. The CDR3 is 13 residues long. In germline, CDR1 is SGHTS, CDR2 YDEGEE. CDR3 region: CASSSGIYYEQYF. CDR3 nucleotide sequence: TGTGCCAGCAGCTCCGGGATTTACTACGAGCAGTACTTC. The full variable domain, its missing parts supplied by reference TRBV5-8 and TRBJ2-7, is EAGVTQSPTHLIKTRGQQATLRCSPISGHTSVYWYQQALGLGLQFLLWYDEGEERNRGNFPPRFSGRQFPNYSSELNVNALELEDSALYLCASSSGIYYEQYFGPGTRLTVT.

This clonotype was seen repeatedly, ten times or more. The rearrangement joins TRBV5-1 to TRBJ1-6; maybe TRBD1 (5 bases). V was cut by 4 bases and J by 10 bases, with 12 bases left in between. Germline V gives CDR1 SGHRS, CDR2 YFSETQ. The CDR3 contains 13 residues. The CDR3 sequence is CASSDGQASPLHF. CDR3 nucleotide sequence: TGCGCCAGCAGCGACGGACAAGCCTCACCCCTCCACTTT. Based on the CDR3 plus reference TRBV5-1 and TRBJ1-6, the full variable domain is KAGVTQTPRYLIKTRGQQVTLSCSPISGHRSVSWYQQTPGQGLQFLFEYFSETQRNKGNFPGRFSGRQFSNSRSEMNVSTLELGDSALYLCASSDGQASPLHFGNGTRLTVT.

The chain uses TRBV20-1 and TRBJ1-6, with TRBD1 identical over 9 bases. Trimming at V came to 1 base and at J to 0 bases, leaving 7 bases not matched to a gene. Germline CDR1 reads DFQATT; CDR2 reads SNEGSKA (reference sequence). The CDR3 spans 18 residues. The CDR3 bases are TGCAGTGCTAGAGGTCCGGGACAGGGAAGCTCCTATAATTCACCCCTCCACTTT. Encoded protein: CSARGPGQGSSYNSPLHF.

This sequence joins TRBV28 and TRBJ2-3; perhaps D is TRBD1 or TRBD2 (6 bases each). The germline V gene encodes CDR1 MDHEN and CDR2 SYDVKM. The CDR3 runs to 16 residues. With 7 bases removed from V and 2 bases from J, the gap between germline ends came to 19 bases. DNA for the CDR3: TGTGCCAGCACCCTCTCCGGGGGCGGGATCACAGATACGCAGTATTTT. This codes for CASTLSGGGITDTQYF.

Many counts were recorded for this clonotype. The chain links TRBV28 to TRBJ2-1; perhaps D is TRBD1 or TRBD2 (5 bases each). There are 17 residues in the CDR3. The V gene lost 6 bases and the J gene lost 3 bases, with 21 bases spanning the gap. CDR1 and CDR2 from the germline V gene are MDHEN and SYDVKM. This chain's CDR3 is CASSHGTERTNYNEQFF. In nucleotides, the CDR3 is TGTGCCAGCAGCCATGGAACGGAGCGGACAAACTACAATGAGCAGTTCTTC.

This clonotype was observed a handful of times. The CDR3, as DNA: TGTGCCATCAGTGATGGGGGACCGCTCTATGGCTACACCTTC. This gives the protein CAISDGGPLYGYTF. The rearrangement joins TRBV10-3 to TRBJ1-2; D perhaps matches TRBD1 (5 bases). CDR3 length: 14 residues. Trimming stripped 3 bases from V and 4 bases from J, with 12 bases between. Germline V gene sequence: CDR1 ENHRY, CDR2 SYGVKD.

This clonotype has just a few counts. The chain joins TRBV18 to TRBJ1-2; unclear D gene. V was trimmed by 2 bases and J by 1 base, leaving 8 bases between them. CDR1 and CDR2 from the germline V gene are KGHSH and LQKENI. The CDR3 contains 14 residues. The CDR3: CASSPMSRNYGYTF. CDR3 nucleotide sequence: TGTGCCAGCTCACCAATGAGCCGTAACTATGGCTACACCTTC.

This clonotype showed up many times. The CDR3 region is CSVKDSPEVAFF. CDR3 nucleotide sequence: TGCAGCGTTAAGGACAGTCCCGAAGTAGCTTTCTTT. This chain links TRBV29-1 with TRBJ1-1; the D gene is possibly TRBD1 (6 bases). CDR1 and CDR2 (germline): SQVTM, ANQGSEA. The CDR3 is made up of 12 amino acids. V was pared by 5 bases and J by 10 bases, with 17 bases between.

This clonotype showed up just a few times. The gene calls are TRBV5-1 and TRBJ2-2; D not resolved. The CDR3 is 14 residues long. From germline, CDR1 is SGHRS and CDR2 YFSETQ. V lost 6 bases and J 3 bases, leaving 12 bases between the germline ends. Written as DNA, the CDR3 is TGCGCCAGCAAGTCCACCCGCGACACCGGGGAGCTGTTTTTT. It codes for CASKSTRDTGELFF.

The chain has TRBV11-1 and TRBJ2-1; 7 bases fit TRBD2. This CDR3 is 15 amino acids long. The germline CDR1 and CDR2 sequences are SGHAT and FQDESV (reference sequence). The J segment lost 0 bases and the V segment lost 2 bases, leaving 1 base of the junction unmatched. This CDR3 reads CASSLQRGSYNEQFF. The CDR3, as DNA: TGTGCCAGCAGCTTACAGCGGGGCTCCTACAATGAGCAGTTCTTC.

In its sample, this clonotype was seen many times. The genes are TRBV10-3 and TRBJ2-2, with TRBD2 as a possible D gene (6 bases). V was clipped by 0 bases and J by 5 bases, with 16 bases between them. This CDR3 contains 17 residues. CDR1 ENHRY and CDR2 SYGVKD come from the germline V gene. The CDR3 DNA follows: TGTGCCATCAGTGAGTCCAAAACCGGGAGCACAACCGGGGAGCTGTTTTTT. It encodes CAISESKTGSTTGELFF.

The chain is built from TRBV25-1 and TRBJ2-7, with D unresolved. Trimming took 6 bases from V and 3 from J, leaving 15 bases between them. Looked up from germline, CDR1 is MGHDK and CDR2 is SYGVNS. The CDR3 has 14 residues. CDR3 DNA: TGTGCCAGCAGAGGTCGGATGGGATTCTACGAGCAGTACTTC. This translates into CASRGRMGFYEQYF.

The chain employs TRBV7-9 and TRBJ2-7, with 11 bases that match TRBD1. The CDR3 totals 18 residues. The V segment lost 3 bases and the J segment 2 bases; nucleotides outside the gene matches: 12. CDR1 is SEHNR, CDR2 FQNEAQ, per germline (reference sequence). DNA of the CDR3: TGTGCCAGCAGCTTCTCCGGGACAGGGGGAACGGAGCCCTACGAGCAGTACTTC. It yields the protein CASSFSGTGGTEPYEQYF.

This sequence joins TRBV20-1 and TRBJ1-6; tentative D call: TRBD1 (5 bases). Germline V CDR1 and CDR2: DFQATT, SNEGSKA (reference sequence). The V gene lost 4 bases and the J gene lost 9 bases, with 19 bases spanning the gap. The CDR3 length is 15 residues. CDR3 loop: CSAKKPGTPSSPLHF. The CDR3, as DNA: TGCAGTGCTAAAAAGCCGGGGACCCCTTCTTCACCCCTCCACTTT.

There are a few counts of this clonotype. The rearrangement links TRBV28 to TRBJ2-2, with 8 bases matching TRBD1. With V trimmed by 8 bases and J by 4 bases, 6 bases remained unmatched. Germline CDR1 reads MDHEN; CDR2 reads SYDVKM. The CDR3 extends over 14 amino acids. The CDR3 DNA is TGTGCCAGCTCGACAGGGGCGCCCACCGGGGAGCTGTTTTTT. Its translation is CASSTGAPTGELFF. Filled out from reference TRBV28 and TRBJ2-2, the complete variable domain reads DVKVTQSSRYLVKRTGEKVFLECVQDMDHENMFWYRQDPGLGLRLIYFSYDVKMKEKGDIPEGYSVSREKKERFSLILESASTNQTSMYLCASSTGAPTGELFFGEGSRLTVL.

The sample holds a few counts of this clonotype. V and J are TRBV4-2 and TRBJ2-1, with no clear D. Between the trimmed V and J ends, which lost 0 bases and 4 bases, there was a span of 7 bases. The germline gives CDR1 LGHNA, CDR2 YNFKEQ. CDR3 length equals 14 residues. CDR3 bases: TGTGCCAGCAGCCAAGAAAGGCAGTACAATGAGCAGTTCTTC. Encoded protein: CASSQERQYNEQFF.

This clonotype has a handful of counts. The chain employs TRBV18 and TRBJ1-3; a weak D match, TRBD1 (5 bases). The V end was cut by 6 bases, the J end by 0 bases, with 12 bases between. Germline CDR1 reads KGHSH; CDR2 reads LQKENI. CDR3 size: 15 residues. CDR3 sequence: CASSPDISSGNTIYF. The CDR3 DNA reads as TGTGCCAGCTCCCCGGACATAAGCTCTGGAAACACCATATATTTT.

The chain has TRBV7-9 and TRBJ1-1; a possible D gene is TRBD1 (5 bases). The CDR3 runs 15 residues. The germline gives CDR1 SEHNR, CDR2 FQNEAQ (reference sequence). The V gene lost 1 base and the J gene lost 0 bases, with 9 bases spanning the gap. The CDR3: CASSLEKGMNTEAFF. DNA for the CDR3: TGTGCCAGCAGCTTAGAGAAGGGGATGAACACTGAAGCTTTCTTT.

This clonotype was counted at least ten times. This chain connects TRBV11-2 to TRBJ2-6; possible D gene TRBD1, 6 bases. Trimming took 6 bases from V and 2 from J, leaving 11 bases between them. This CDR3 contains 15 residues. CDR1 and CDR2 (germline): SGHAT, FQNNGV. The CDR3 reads CASSSYRAGANVLTF. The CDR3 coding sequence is TGTGCCAGCAGTTCATACAGGGCTGGGGCCAACGTCCTGACTTTC.

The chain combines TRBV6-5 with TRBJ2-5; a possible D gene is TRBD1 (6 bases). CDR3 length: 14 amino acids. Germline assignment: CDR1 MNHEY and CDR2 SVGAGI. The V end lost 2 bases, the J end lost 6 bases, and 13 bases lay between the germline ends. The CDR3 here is CASSYTTGMKTQYF. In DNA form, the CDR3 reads TGTGCCAGCAGTTACACAACAGGGATGAAGACCCAGTACTTC.

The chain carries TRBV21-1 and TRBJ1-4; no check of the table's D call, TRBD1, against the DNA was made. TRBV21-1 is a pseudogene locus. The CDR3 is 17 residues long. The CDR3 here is CASSSRDGPSTNEKLFF. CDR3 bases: TGTGCCAGCAGCAGCCGGGACGGACCATCAACTAATGAAAAACTGTTTTTT.